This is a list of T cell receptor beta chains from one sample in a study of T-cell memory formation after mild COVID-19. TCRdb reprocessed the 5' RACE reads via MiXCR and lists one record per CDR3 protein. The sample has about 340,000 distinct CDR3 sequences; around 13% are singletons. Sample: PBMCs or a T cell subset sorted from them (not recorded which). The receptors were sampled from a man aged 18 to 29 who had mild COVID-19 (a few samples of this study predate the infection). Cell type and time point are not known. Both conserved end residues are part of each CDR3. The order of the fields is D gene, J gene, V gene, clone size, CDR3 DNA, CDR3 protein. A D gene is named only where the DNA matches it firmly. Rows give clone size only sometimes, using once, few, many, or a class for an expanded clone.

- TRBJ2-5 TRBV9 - TGTGCCAGCTCCGGGATGTGGGAGACCCAGTACTTC CASSGMWETQYF
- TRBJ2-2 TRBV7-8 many TGTGCCACAGAGGAGGAGAACACCGGGGAGCTGTTTTTT CATEEENTGELFF
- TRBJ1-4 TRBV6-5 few TGTGCCAGCAGTTACTCGCCCCCCAGGGAAAGAGGGGAAAAACTGTTTTTT CASSYSPPRERGEKLFF
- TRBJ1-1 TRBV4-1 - TGCGCCAGCAGCCATGAAAAAGGCCTGAACACTGAAGCTTTCTTT CASSHEKGLNTEAFF
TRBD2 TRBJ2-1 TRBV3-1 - TGTGCCAGCAGCCAAGTCCCGGGGGAGGAGCGGGGAGGTTACAATGAGCAGTTCTTC CASSQVPGEERGGYNEQFF
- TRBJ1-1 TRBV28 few TGTGCCAGCAGTCTCCCGACAGGAGGCACTGAAGCTTTCTTT CASSLPTGGTEAFF
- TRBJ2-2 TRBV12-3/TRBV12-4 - TGTGCCAGCAGTTTCGCCCTGAACACCGGGGAGCTGTTTTTT CASSFALNTGELFF
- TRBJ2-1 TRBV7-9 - TGTGCCAGCAGCACCCCTTTCGGGAAGGAGCAGTTCTTC CASSTPFGKEQFF
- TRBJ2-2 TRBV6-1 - TGTGCCAGCAGTGAAAAATGGGGAACCGGGGAGCTGTTTTTT CASSEKWGTGELFF
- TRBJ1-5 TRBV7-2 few TGTGCCAGCAGCTTAGCTGTGGGAGGGACGCAGCCCCAGCATTTT CASSLAVGGTQPQHF
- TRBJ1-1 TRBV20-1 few TGCAGTGCTAGAATCGGGGGAGGGACTGAAGCTTTCTTT CSARIGGGTEAFF
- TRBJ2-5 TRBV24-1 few TGTGCCACCAGTGATTTGGGGCTAGGAGAGACCCAGTACTTC CATSDLGLGETQYF
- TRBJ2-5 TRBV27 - TGTGCCAGCAGTTTCGGGCGGCGCCAAGAGACCCAGTACTTC CASSFGRRQETQYF
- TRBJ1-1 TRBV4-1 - TGCGCCAGCAGCCAGCAAGAGACTGAAGCTTTCTTT CASSQQETEAFF
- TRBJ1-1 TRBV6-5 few TGTGCCAGCAGCGGCAGGGAGAACACTGAAGCTTTCTTT CASSGRENTEAFF
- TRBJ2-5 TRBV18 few TGTGCCAGCTCCTCTAGCGACGAGACCCAGTACTTC CASSSSDETQYF
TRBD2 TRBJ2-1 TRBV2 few TGTGCCAGCAGTGAGGCTAGCGGGGGGGCCAATGAGCAGTTCTTC CASSEASGGANEQFF
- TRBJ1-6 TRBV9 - TGTGCCAGCAGCGTAGCAGGACAACTGTCACCCCTCCACTTT CASSVAGQLSPLHF
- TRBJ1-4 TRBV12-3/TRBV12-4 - TGTGCCAGCAGTTTAGCGTTGTCGGGGGGTGATGAAAAACTGTTTTTT CASSLALSGGDEKLFF
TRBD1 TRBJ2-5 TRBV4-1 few TGCGCCAGCAGCCAGGGACAGGGCAGGTTGGCCCAGTACTTC CASSQGQGRLAQYF
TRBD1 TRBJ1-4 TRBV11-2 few TGTGCCAGCAGCATGACAGGGGGCGGGGAAAAACTGTTTTTT CASSMTGGGEKLFF
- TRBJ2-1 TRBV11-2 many TGTGCCAGCAGGGCTGCTGCGTACAATGAGCAGTTCTTC CASRAAAYNEQFF
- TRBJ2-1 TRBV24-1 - TGTGCCACCCGGGGGTCGGGGGATGAGCAGTTCTTC CATRGSGDEQFF
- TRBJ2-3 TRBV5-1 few TGCGCCAGCCGGAGACAGCTTAGCACAGATACGCAGTATTTT CASRRQLSTDTQYF
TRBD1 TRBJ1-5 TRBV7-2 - TGTGCCAGCAGCTTAAAGGCGACAGGGGGCCACCAGCCCCAGCATTTT CASSLKATGGHQPQHF
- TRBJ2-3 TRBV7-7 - TGTGCTAGCAGCGCAGAGGGGCCGATGGATACGCAGTATTTT CASSAEGPMDTQYF
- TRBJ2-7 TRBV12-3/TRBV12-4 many TGTGCCAGCAGTTTACGCCAGGGTTCGGCCTACGAGCAGTACTTC CASSLRQGSAYEQYF
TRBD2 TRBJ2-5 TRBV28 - TGTGCCAGCAGTGGACTAGCGGGGGGCCTTAAAGAGACCCAGTACTTC CASSGLAGGLKETQYF
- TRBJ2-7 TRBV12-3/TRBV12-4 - TGTGCCAGCAGACTAACTACCACCGTGGGCGAGCAGTACTTC CASRLTTTVGEQYF
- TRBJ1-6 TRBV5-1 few TGCGCCAGCAGCATCCAGGGGCCTAATTCACCCCTCCACTTT CASSIQGPNSPLHF
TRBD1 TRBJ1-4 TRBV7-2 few TGTGCCAGCAGCTTATATGGGACAGGAACCAATGAAAAACTGTTTTTT CASSLYGTGTNEKLFF
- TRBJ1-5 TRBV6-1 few TGTGCCAGCAGTGAAGTCCCGAATCAGCCCCAGCATTTT CASSEVPNQPQHF
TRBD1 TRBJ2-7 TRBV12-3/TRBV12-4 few TGTGCCAGCAGCTTACCCTCAAACAGGGGAATCCACGAGCAGTACTTC CASSLPSNRGIHEQYF
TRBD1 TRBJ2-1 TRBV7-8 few TGTGCCAGCAGGACAAGACCGGGACAGGGAGCGGTTGAGCAGTTCTTC CASRTRPGQGAVEQFF
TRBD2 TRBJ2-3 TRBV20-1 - TGCAGTGCTAGACTAGCGGGGGGTTCAGATACGCAGTATTTT CSARLAGGSDTQYF
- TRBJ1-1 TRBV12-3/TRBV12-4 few TGTGCCAGCAGTACAGCTATGAACACTGAAGCTTTCTTT CASSTAMNTEAFF
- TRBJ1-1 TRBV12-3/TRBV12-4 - TGTGCCATCATGACAGGAAACACTGAAGCTTTCTTT CAIMTGNTEAFF
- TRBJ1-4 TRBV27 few TGTGCCAGCAGTTTAACTGCCCAGGCGGGACATCTCCCAACTAATGAAAAACTGTTTTTT CASSLTAQAGHLPTNEKLFF
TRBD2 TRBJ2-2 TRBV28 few TGTGCCAGCAGTTTTAGCGGGGGGTACACCGGGGAGCTGTTTTTT CASSFSGGYTGELFF
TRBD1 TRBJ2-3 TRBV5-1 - TGCGCCAGCAGCCTACCCGACAGGGCGGCAGATACGCAGTATTTT CASSLPDRAADTQYF
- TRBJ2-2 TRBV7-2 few TGTGCCAGCAGCTGGGGTGGCGAGGCCGGGGAGCTGTTTTTT CASSWGGEAGELFF
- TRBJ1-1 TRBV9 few TGTGCCAGCAGCTCAGTACCCCGGGACACTGAAGCTTTCTTT CASSSVPRDTEAFF
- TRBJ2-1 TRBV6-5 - TGTGCCAGCAGTTGGAGGGCTGACAATGAGCAGTTCTTC CASSWRADNEQFF
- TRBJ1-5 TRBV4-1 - TGCGCCAGCAGCCACCGGTCCCTGGGTCAGCCCCAGCATTTT CASSHRSLGQPQHF
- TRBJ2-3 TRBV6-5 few TGTGCCAGCAGTTCTCCCTCCCGGACATCCACAGATACGCAGTATTTT CASSSPSRTSTDTQYF
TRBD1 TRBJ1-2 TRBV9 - TGTGCCAGCAGCCTAACACAGGGGAGGTCGGGCTATGGCTACACCTTC CASSLTQGRSGYGYTF
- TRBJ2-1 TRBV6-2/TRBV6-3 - TGTGCCAGCAGATCCCGGGACCGAGTCTACAATGAGCAGTTCTTC CASRSRDRVYNEQFF
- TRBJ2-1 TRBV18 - TGTGCCAGCTCACCATTAGGGGTGAATGAGCAGTTCTTC CASSPLGVNEQFF
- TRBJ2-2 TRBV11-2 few TGTGCCAGCAGCTCCGGGACTCAAACTAACACCGGGGAGCTGTTTTTT CASSSGTQTNTGELFF
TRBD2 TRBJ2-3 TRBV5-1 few TGCGCCAGCAGCTTCCAGCCAGCGGGGGGGCCAGATACGCAGTATTTT CASSFQPAGGPDTQYF
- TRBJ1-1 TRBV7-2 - TGTGCCAGCCAGAGGGAAAGAGGCACTGGGGCTTTCTTT CASQRERGTGAFF
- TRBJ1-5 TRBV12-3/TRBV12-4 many TGTGCCAGCAGCCTGGACGGATTGGGGAATCAGCCCCAGCATTTT CASSLDGLGNQPQHF
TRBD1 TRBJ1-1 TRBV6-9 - TGTGCCAGCAGGGGGACAGGGGTAACTGAAGCTTTCTTT CASRGTGVTEAFF
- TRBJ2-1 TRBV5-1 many TGCGCCAGCACCAGGGGGGACTGGGCCGGTAATGAGCAGTTCTTC CASTRGDWAGNEQFF
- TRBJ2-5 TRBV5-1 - TGCGCCAGCAGCTTTGACAGGAGCCACCAAGAGACCCAGTACTTC CASSFDRSHQETQYF
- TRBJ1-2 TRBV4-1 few TGCGCCAGCAGCCACCCCTACGGGCAGGGGTACTATGGCTACACCTTC CASSHPYGQGYYGYTF
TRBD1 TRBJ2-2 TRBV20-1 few TGCAGTGCTGACAGGGTAGACACCGGGGAGCTGTTTTTT CSADRVDTGELFF
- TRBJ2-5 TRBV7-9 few TGTGCCAGCAGCCGTGCTAAGATGGGAGAGACCCAGTACTTC CASSRAKMGETQYF